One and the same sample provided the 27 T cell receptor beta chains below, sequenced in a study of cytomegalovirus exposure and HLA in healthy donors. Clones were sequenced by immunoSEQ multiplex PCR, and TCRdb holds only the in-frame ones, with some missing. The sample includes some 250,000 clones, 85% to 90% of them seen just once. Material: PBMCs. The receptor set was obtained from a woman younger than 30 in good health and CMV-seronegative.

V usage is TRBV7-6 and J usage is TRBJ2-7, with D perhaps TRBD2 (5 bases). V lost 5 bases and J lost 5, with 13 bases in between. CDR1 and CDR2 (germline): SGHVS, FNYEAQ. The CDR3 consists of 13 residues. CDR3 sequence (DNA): TGTGCCAGCAGCCTAGGAGGTCGGGACGAGCAGTACTTC. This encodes CASSLGGRDEQYF. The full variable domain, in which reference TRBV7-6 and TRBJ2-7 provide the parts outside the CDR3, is GAGVSQSPRYKVTKRGQDVALRCDPISGHVSLYWYRQALGQGPEFLTYFNYEAQQDKSGLPNDRFSAERPEGSISTLTIQRTEQRDSAMYRCASSLGGRDEQYFGPGTRLTVT.

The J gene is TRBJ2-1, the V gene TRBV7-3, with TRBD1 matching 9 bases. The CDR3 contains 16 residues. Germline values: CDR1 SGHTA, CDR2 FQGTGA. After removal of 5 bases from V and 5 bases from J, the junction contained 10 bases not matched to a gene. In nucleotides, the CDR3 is TGTGCCAGCAGCAGAAACCGGGACAGGGCCGACAATGAGCAGTTCTTC. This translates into CASSRNRDRADNEQFF.

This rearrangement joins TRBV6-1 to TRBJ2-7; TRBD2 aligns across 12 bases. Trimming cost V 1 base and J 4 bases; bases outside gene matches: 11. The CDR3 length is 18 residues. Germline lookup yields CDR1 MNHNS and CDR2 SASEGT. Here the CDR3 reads CASSEVPPLAGGRYEQYV. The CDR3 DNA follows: TGTGCCAGCAGTGAAGTACCCCCTCTAGCGGGGGGGCGGTACGAGCAGTACGTC.

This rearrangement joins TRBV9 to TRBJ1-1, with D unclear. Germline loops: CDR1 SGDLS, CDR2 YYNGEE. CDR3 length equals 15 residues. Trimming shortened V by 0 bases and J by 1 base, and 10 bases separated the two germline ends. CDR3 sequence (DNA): TGTGCCAGCAGCGTAGATCCGGGTCAGAACACTGAAGCTTTCTTT. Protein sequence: CASSVDPGQNTEAFF.

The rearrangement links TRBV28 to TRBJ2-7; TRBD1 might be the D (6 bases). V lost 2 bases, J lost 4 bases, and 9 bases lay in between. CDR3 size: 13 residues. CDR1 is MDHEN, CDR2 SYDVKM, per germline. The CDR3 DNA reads TGTGCCAGCAGTTTACGCACAGGGTACGAGCAGTACGTC. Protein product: CASSLRTGYEQYV.

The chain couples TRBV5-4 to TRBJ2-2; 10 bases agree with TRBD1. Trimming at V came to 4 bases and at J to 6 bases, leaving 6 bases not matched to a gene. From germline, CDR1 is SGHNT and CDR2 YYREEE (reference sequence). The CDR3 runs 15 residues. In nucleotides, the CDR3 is TGTGCCAGCAGCGGGACAGGGGTTAGAGCCGGGGAGCTGTTTTTT. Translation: CASSGTGVRAGELFF.

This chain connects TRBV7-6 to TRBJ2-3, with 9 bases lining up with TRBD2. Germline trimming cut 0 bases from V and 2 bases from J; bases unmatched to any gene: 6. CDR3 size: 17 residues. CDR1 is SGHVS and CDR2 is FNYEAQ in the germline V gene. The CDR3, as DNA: TGTGCCAGCAGCTTAGCGCCCGCGGGGGGGTACACAGATACGCAGTATTTT. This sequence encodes CASSLAPAGGYTDTQYF.

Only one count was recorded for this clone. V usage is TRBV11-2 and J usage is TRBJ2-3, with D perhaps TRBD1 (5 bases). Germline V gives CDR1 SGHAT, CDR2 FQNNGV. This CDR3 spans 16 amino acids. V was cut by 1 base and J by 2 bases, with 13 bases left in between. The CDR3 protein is CASSLVVWGVTDTQYF. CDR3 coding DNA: TGTGCCAGCAGCTTAGTAGTTTGGGGCGTCACAGATACGCAGTATTTT.

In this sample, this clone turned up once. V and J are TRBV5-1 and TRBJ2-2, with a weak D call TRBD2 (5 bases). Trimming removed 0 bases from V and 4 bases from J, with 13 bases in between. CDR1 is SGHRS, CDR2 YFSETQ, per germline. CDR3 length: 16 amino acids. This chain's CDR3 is CASSLGQAAGTGELFF. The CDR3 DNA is TGCGCCAGCAGCTTGGGTCAGGCCGCGGGCACCGGGGAGCTGTTTTTT.

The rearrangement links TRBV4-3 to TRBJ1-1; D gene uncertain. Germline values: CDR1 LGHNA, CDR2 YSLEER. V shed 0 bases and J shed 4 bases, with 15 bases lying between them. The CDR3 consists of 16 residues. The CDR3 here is CASSQDLIQVGTEAFF. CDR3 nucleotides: TGCGCCAGCAGCCAAGATCTTATTCAGGTTGGCACTGAAGCTTTCTTT.

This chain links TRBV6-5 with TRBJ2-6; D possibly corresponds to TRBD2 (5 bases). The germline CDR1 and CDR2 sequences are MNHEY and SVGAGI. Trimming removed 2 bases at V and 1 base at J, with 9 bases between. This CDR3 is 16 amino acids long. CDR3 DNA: TGTGCCAGCAGTTACGGCCCGGGGTCTGGGGCCAACGTCCTGACTTTC. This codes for CASSYGPGSGANVLTF.

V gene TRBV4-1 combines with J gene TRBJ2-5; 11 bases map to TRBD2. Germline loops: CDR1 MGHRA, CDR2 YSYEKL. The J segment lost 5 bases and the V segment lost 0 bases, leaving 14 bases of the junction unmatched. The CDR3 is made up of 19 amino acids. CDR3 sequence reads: CASSQELAGVRGLGETQYF. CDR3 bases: TGCGCCAGCAGCCAAGAACTAGCGGGGGTTCGGGGACTAGGGGAGACCCAGTACTTC.

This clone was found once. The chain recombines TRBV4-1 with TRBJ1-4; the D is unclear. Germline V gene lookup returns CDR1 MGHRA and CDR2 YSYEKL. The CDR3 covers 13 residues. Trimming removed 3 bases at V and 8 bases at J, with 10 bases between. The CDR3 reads CASSHRDGEKLFF. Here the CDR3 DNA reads TGCGCCAGCAGCCACCGGGATGGAGAAAAACTGTTTTTT.

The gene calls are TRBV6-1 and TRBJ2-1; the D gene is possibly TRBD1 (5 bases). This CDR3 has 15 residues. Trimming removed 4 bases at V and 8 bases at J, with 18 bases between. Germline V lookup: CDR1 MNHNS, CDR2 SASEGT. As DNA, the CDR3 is TGTGCCAGCAGTGGGCTAAACCAGGGTTTCGATGAGCAGTTCTTC. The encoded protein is CASSGLNQGFDEQFF.

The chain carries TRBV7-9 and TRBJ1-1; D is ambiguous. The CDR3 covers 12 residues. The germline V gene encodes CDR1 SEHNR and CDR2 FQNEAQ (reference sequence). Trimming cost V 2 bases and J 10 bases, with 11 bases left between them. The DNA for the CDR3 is TGTGCCAGCAGCTTATTGATCCCCGGAGCTTTCTTT. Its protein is CASSLLIPGAFF.

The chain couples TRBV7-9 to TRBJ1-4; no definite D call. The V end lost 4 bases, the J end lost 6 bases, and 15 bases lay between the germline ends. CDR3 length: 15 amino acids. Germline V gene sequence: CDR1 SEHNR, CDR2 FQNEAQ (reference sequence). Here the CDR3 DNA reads TGTGCCAGCAGCTCCCCGTTCGAGGAGGATGAAAAACTGTTTTTT. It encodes CASSSPFEEDEKLFF.

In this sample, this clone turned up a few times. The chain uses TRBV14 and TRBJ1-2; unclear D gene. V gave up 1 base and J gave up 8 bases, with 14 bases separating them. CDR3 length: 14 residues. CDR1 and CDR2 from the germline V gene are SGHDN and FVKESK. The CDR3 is CASSQARSGGGYTF. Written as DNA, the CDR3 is TGTGCCAGCAGCCAAGCCAGGTCAGGTGGAGGCTACACCTTC.

The CDR3 loop is CASSSAITDRAGNTIYF. The CDR3 region has the DNA TGTGCCAGCAGTTCAGCAATCACTGACAGGGCTGGAAACACCATATATTTT. The chain carries TRBV28 and TRBJ1-3; 7 bases match TRBD1. V shed 4 bases, J shed 2 bases, and the junction held 11 bases outside the gene matches. The CDR3 has 17 residues. The germline V gene has CDR1 MDHEN and CDR2 SYDVKM.

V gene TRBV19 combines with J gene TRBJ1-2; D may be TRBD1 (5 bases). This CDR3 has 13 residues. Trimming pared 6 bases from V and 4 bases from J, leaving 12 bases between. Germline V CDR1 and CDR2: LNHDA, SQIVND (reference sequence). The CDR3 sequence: CASRGLGGYGYTF. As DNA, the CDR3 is TGTGCCAGTAGGGGACTGGGGGGCTATGGCTACACCTTC.

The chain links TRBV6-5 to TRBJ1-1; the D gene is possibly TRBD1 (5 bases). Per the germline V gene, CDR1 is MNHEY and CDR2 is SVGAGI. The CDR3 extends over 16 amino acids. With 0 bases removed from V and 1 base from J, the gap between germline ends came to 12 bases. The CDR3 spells CASSYSWTPANTEAFF. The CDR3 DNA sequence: TGTGCCAGCAGTTACTCTTGGACACCCGCGAACACTGAAGCTTTCTTT.

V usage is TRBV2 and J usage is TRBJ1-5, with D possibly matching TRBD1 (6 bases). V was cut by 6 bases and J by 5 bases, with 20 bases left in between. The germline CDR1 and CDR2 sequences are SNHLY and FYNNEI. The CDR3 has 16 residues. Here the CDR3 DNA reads TGTGCCAGCAGAGCTACCCTATTGGGGGCCTATCAGCCCCAGCATTTT. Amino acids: CASRATLLGAYQPQHF.

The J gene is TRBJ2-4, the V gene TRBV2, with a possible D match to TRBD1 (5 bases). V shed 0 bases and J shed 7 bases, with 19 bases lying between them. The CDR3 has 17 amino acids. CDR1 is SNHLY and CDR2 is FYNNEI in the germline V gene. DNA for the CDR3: TGTGCCAGCAGTGAAGCGCTTCAGGGCCCCCCGAGGAACATTCAGTACTTC. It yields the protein CASSEALQGPPRNIQYF.

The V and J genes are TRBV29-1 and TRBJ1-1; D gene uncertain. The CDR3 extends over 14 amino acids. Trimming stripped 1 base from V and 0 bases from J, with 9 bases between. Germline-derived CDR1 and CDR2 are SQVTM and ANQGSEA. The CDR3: CSVEGGGLNTEAFF. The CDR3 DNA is TGCAGCGTTGAAGGTGGCGGATTGAACACTGAAGCTTTCTTT.

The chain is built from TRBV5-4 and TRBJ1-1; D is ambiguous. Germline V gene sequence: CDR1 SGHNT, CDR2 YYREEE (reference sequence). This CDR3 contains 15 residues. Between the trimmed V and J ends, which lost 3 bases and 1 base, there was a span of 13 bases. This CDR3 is CASSWGGSGNTEAFF. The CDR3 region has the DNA TGTGCCAGCAGCTGGGGAGGGTCGGGGAACACTGAAGCTTTCTTT.

CDR3 residues: CASSWTGVQETQYF. CDR3 sequence (DNA): TGTGCCAGCAGCTGGACAGGGGTACAAGAGACCCAGTACTTC. The chain uses TRBV13 and TRBJ2-5; the match to TRBD1 covers 9 bases. CDR1 and CDR2 (germline): PRHDT, FYEKMQ (reference sequence). V shed 4 bases and J 2 bases; nucleotides not matched to a gene: 2. The length of the CDR3 is 14 residues.

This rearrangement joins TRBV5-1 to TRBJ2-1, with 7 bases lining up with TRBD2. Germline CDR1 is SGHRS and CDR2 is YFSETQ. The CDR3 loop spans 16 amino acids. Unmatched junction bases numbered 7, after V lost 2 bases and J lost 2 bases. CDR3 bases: TGCGCCAGCAGCTTTTGGCGGGGGAGTACCTACAATGAGCAGTTCTTC. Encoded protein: CASSFWRGSTYNEQFF.

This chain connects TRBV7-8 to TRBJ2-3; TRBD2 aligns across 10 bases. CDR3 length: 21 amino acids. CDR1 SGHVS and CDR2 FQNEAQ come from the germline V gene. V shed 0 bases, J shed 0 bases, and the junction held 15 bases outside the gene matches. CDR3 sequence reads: CASSLAYLRASGSSSTDTQYF. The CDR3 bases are TGTGCCAGCAGCTTAGCGTATCTTCGGGCTAGCGGGAGCTCCAGCACAGATACGCAGTATTTT.